In this sample, the clone carrying this T cell receptor (beta chain) turned up once. Produced via immunoSEQ multiplex PCR; TCRdb's table is partial and in-frame only. The data hold 40,000 or so clones, with 80% to 90% observed a single time. The data are from a study of sequential checkpoint blockade in melanoma. Specified treatment: randomized to nivolumab then ipilimumab (arm A) or the reverse (arm B). No patient had prior DNA-damaging chemotherapy. The CDR3 length is 15 residues. The germline V gene has CDR1 MGHRA and CDR2 YSYEKL. With V trimmed by 2 bases and J by 9 bases, 9 bases remained unmatched.

The sequences come from CD8+ T cells sorted from blood (inferred from file names), collected from a patient given nivolumab and ipilimumab in sequence. The chain employs TRBV4-1 and TRBJ2-1, with 8 bases aligning to TRBD2. This TCR was recovered from a human donor with melanoma. The CDR3 loop reads CASSQRPAGEAEQFF. The CDR3 DNA sequence: TGCGCCAGCAGCCAAAGGCCAGCGGGAGAGGCTGAGCAGTTCTTC.